Included here is one T cell receptor beta chain sequence, with context. Its target is unknown. A second roughly 7 to 11 cycle PCR used barcoded and J-beta primers. Each cDNA molecule was tagged by a template-switch adaptor that had 12 random nucleotides. Every sample gave at least 3 million paired-end reads containing CDR3. In TCRdb, the 5' RACE reads were re-called with MiXCR into one record per CDR3 protein. Of about 1.1 million distinct CDR3 sequences in the sample, 35% to 40% are singletons; the top ten hold around 13%. Trimming shortened V by 0 bases and J by 1 base, and 10 bases separated the two germline ends. This CDR3 spans 15 amino acids. Germline V CDR1 and CDR2: SGDLS, YYNGEE. This specimen belongs to a study of blood T cells in healthy people across ages. Study conclusions and caveats: Reliance upon unsorted PBMCs precluded definitive naive versus antigen-experienced comparison. The study found more naive CD4+ cells and higher diversity in long-lived than aged donors.

The chain links TRBV9 to TRBJ1-1; no definite D call. Sequenced sample: blood. This receptor was identified in a man between 18 and 29 years old in good health. Here the CDR3 DNA reads TGTGCCAGCAGCGTAGGTCCGGGAGGGAACACTGAAGCTTTCTTT. Translated: CASSVGPGGNTEAFF. The full variable domain, its missing parts supplied by reference TRBV9 and TRBJ1-1, is DSGVTQTPKHLITATGQRVTLRCSPRSGDLSVYWYQQSLDQGLQFLIQYYNGEERAKGNILERFSAQQFPDLHSELNLSSLELGDSALYFCASSVGPGGNTEAFFGQGTRLTVV.